The 27 T cell receptor beta chains reported below all come from one sample, sequenced in a study of blood T cell repertoires in COVID-19. The data were produced by immunoSEQ multiplex PCR, yet TCRdb's version contains in-frame clones alone and is incomplete. The sample shows about 230,000 clones, 65% to 90% of them seen only once. Sequencing was done on a sample of peripheral blood. These receptors originate from a woman aged 35 to 49 who had recovered from COVID-19.

The V and J genes are TRBV27 and TRBJ2-5; D gene uncertain. Trimming took off 2 bases at V and 1 base at J, with 8 bases between the two ends. Germline V gene data show CDR1 as MNHEY and CDR2 as SMNVEV (reference sequence). The CDR3 is made up of 14 amino acids. The CDR3 coding sequence is TGTGCCAGCAGTTTAGACTGGCTCCAAGAGACCCAGTACTTC. It is translated as CASSLDWLQETQYF.

The chain recombines TRBV19 with TRBJ1-2; D is possibly TRBD1 (5 bases). Trimming shortened V by 2 bases and J by 7 bases, and 14 bases separated the two germline ends. The CDR3 is 14 residues long. CDR1 is LNHDA and CDR2 is SQIVND in the germline V gene (reference sequence). Here the CDR3 DNA reads TGTGCCAGTAGTATACCGGGGGTTGACCTTGGCTACACCTTC. It translates to CASSIPGVDLGYTF.

The CDR3 coding sequence is TGCGCCAGCAGCCCTTCAGTTGATTCACCCCTCCACTTT. Protein sequence: CASSPSVDSPLHF. The J gene is TRBJ1-6, the V gene TRBV5-1; D remains unclear. CDR3 size: 13 residues. The V and J ends lost 4 bases and 8 bases respectively, with 10 bases between them. Germline V gives CDR1 SGHRS, CDR2 YFSETQ. Full variable domain (missing parts from reference TRBV5-1 and TRBJ1-6): KAGVTQTPRYLIKTRGQQVTLSCSPISGHRSVSWYQQTPGQGLQFLFEYFSETQRNKGNFPGRFSGRQFSNSRSEMNVSTLELGDSALYLCASSPSVDSPLHFGNGTRLTVT.

V gene TRBV7-6 combines with J gene TRBJ2-7; TRBD2 is a possible D gene (5 bases). Germline CDR1 SGHVS, CDR2 FNYEAQ. The CDR3 is made up of 12 amino acids. V shed 4 bases and J shed 4 bases, with 8 bases lying between them. The CDR3 nucleotides read TGTGCCAGCAGCTCTAGAGGGTACGAGCAGTACTTC. It translates to CASSSRGYEQYF.

DNA for the CDR3: TGTGCCAGCAGTCCCGACAGGGACACTGAAGCTTTCTTT. It specifies CASSPDRDTEAFF. The rearrangement links TRBV2 to TRBJ1-1; 7 nucleotides agree with TRBD1. Per the germline V gene, CDR1 is SNHLY and CDR2 is FYNNEI. The ends lost 5 bases at V and 3 bases at J; junction bases unmatched: 3. The CDR3 sequence is 13 residues long.

The chain recombines TRBV19 with TRBJ2-4, with TRBD1 identical over 7 bases. The CDR3 totals 14 residues. Germline V gene sequence: CDR1 LNHDA, CDR2 SQIVND (reference sequence). The J segment lost 2 bases and the V segment lost 3 bases, leaving 1 base of the junction unmatched. CDR3 nucleotides: TGTGCCAGTAGTATGGGACAGACCAAAAACATTCAGTACTTC. This translates into CASSMGQTKNIQYF.

CDR3 bases: TGTGCCAGCAGCTTAGGGCTCCTGAACACCATATATTTT. This encodes CASSLGLLNTIYF. The V gene is TRBV11-2, the J gene TRBJ1-3; D not resolved. Germline-derived CDR1 and CDR2 are SGHAT and FQNNGV. The CDR3 contains 13 residues. Deletions cut 1 base from V and 7 bases from J, with 8 bases between.

The chain links TRBV5-1 to TRBJ1-1, with TRBD1 as a possible D gene (5 bases). This CDR3 spans 15 amino acids. V lost 4 bases and J lost 1, with 14 bases in between. CDR1 is SGHRS, CDR2 YFSETQ, per germline. For the CDR3, the DNA is TGCGCCAGCAGCCCAGACGGGCAGGGGAACACTGAAGCTTTCTTT. Translating it yields CASSPDGQGNTEAFF.

The count of this clone is one. The chain links TRBV6-8 to TRBJ1-4, with a tentative D call TRBD1 (6 bases). Per germline, CDR1 MNHGY and CDR2 SAAAGT. The V end was cut by 5 bases, the J end by 1 base, with 17 bases between. CDR3 length: 17 residues. CDR3 in DNA: TGTGCCAGCAGTCCCAAATCCCGACAGGAAACTAATGAAAAACTGTTTTTT. Protein: CASSPKSRQETNEKLFF.

This chain joins TRBV5-4 and TRBJ2-3, with 8 bases identical to TRBD1. CDR3 length equals 16 residues. Trimming took 3 bases from V and 2 from J; bases not matched to a gene: 8. CDR1 and CDR2 from the germline V gene are SGHNT and YYREEE (reference sequence). The CDR3 sequence is CASSSGTGSHTDTQYF. Written as DNA, the CDR3 is TGTGCCAGCAGCTCCGGGACAGGCTCTCACACAGATACGCAGTATTTT.

The rearrangement joins TRBV30 to TRBJ1-5; 10 bases line up with TRBD1. Trimming removed 4 bases from V and 6 bases from J; junction bases left unmatched: 12. The V gene's germline CDR1 is GTSNPN and CDR2 SVGIG (reference sequence). The CDR3 covers 16 residues. The CDR3 loop reads CAWKSSGTGVVQPQHF. CDR3 sequence (DNA): TGTGCCTGGAAGTCCTCCGGGACAGGGGTTGTTCAGCCCCAGCATTTT.

The count of this clone is one. V usage is TRBV18 and J usage is TRBJ2-5; TRBD1 might be the D (6 bases). Trimming shortened V by 0 bases and J by 3 bases, and 14 bases separated the two germline ends. This CDR3 comprises 16 residues. Germline values: CDR1 KGHSH, CDR2 LQKENI. The DNA of the CDR3 is TGTGCCAGCTCACCACCGTCGGTAAGGGGGAAAGAGACCCAGTACTTC. This sequence encodes CASSPPSVRGKETQYF.

The chain combines TRBV28 with TRBJ2-1, with TRBD2 identical over 7 bases. The CDR3 is made up of 14 amino acids. The germline V gene has CDR1 MDHEN and CDR2 SYDVKM. V was pared by 7 bases and J by 3 bases, with 6 bases of the junction left unmatched. The CDR3 DNA sequence: TGTGCCAGCACAAAAGCGGGATTCTACAATGAGCAGTTCTTC. Its translation: CASTKAGFYNEQFF. The entire variable domain, with the rest obtained from reference TRBV28 and TRBJ2-1, is as follows: DVKVTQSSRYLVKRTGEKVFLECVQDMDHENMFWYRQDPGLGLRLIYFSYDVKMKEKGDIPEGYSVSREKKERFSLILESASTNQTSMYLCASTKAGFYNEQFFGPGTRLTVL.

The rearrangement joins TRBV28 to TRBJ2-7; 7 bases are shared with TRBD2. Germline CDR1 and CDR2: MDHEN and SYDVKM. The V and J ends lost 6 bases and 6 bases, in that order; junction bases with no gene match: 2. The CDR3 loop spans 11 amino acids. CDR3 sequence (DNA): TGTGCCAGCAGGGGCGGGGGCGAGCAGTACTTC. It translates to CASRGGGEQYF.

The sample holds one count of this clone. The chain combines TRBV5-4 with TRBJ1-5; 9 bases align to TRBD1. The J segment lost 1 base and the V segment lost 4 bases, leaving 15 bases of the junction unmatched. The CDR3 covers 19 residues. Germline assignment: CDR1 SGHNT and CDR2 YYREEE (reference sequence). The CDR3 DNA sequence: TGTGCCAGCAGCGGAGACCGGGACAGGGAGGGAGTAAGCAATCAGCCCCAGCATTTT. Amino acids: CASSGDRDREGVSNQPQHF.

The V and J genes are TRBV5-1 and TRBJ2-5; 10 positions match TRBD1. This CDR3 has 14 residues. Germline loops: CDR1 SGHRS, CDR2 YFSETQ. The V and J ends lost 5 bases and 4 bases, in that order; junction bases with no gene match: 5. This CDR3 reads CASRTGGAGETQYF. CDR3 DNA: TGCGCCAGCAGGACAGGGGGCGCGGGAGAGACCCAGTACTTC.

This clone has just one count. This chain uses TRBV6-5 with TRBJ1-2; D might be TRBD1 (5 bases). V lost 5 bases and J 6 bases, leaving 13 bases between the germline ends. Germline V gene lookup returns CDR1 MNHEY and CDR2 SVGAGI. This CDR3 contains 13 residues. The CDR3 is CASSTNTGNGYTF. CDR3 DNA sequence: TGTGCCAGCAGTACCAATACAGGAAATGGCTACACCTTC.

The chain links TRBV18 to TRBJ1-5, with D uncertain. The CDR3 totals 13 residues. V lost 5 bases, J lost 5 bases, and 10 bases lay in between. Germline CDR1 KGHSH, CDR2 LQKENI. The CDR3 sequence is CASSSRRDQPQHF. In DNA form, the CDR3 reads TGTGCCAGCTCATCAAGGAGAGATCAGCCCCAGCATTTT.

This clone was seen more than once but under ten times. Other nucleotide sequences from this sample produce the same CDR3. The chain couples TRBV7-8 to TRBJ1-6, with 8 nucleotides matching TRBD1. CDR1 is SGHVS and CDR2 is FQNEAQ in the germline V gene. This CDR3 has 19 residues. Trimming cost V 0 bases and J 13 bases; bases outside gene matches: 20. In DNA, the CDR3 is TGTGCCAGCAGCTTAGCTATACGAAGGACAGGGATCGAGATTTCTCCCCTCCACTTT. It codes for CASSLAIRRTGIEISPLHF. Drawing the rest from reference TRBV7-8 and TRBJ1-6, the complete variable domain is GAGVSQSPRYKVAKRGQDVALRCDPISGHVSLFWYQQALGQGPEFLTYFQNEAQLDKSGLPSDRFFAERPEGSVSTLKIQRTQQEDSAVYLCASSLAIRRTGIEISPLHFGNGTRLTVT.

The chain carries TRBV11-2 and TRBJ2-3; the D is unclear. The germline V and J ends were trimmed by 2 bases and 6 bases, with 3 bases remaining between them. The CDR3 is 11 residues long. CDR1 is SGHAT, CDR2 FQNNGV, per germline. This chain's CDR3 is CASSLSDTQYF. The CDR3 region has the DNA TGTGCCAGCAGCTTATCGGATACGCAGTATTTT.

This chain links TRBV7-9 with TRBJ2-5; TRBD2 might be the D (5 bases). The CDR3 extends over 18 amino acids. V lost 5 bases to trimming and J lost 5 bases, with 27 bases between them. Germline-derived CDR1 and CDR2 are SEHNR and FQNEAQ (reference sequence). This CDR3 is CASSRSSVGPRTWETQYF. CDR3 bases: TGTGCCAGCAGCCGAAGCTCAGTTGGACCCAGGACTTGGGAGACCCAGTACTTC.

V usage is TRBV7-2 and J usage is TRBJ2-1; unclear D gene. The CDR3 has 15 amino acids. V shed 3 bases and J shed 9 bases, with 18 bases lying between them. CDR1 is SGHTA, CDR2 FQGNSA, per germline. Written as DNA, the CDR3 is TGTGCCAGCAGCTTGTCTGGAAGGTTCGGCGGTGAGCAGTTCTTC. It codes for CASSLSGRFGGEQFF.

Here the CDR3 DNA reads TGTGCCAGCAGCTTAGTTCTTAGCCAAGAGACCCAGTACTTC. The encoded protein is CASSLVLSQETQYF. The chain is built from TRBV7-2 and TRBJ2-5; D not resolved. The V gene's germline CDR1 is SGHTA and CDR2 FQGNSA. Trimming stripped 1 base from V and 1 base from J, with 7 bases between. The CDR3 length is 14 residues. Full variable domain (rest looked up from reference TRBV7-2 and TRBJ2-5): GAGVSQSPSNKVTEKGKDVELRCDPISGHTALYWYRQSLGQGLEFLIYFQGNSAPDKSGLPSDRFSAERTGGSVSTLTIQRTQQEDSAVYLCASSLVLSQETQYFGPGTRLLVL.

The rearrangement uses TRBV12-3 or TRBV12-4 and TRBJ2-2; D gene uncertain. V was pared by 6 bases and J by 7 bases, with 9 bases between. This CDR3 contains 12 residues. The CDR3 loop reads CASSLQVGELFF. The CDR3 DNA reads as TGTGCCAGCAGCCTTCAGGTCGGGGAGCTGTTTTTT.

In DNA, the CDR3 is TGTGCCAGCAGCTCCTCTAGCAATCAGCCCCAGCATTTT. This translates into CASSSSSNQPQHF. The V gene is TRBV6-2 or TRBV6-3, the J gene TRBJ1-5, with D hard to call. V lost 6 bases, J lost 0 bases, and 6 bases lay in between. This CDR3 has 13 residues. Per germline, CDR1 MNHEY and CDR2 SVGEGT.

The rearrangement uses TRBV19 and TRBJ1-2, with 8 bases aligning to TRBD1. The CDR3 extends over 15 amino acids. Germline CDR1 is LNHDA and CDR2 is SQIVND (reference sequence). The junction had 12 bases not matched to a gene; V was cut back by 5 bases and J by 7 bases. DNA for the CDR3: TGTGCCAGTAGTCTAGTCCGGACAGGGACTCGTGGCTACACCTTC. It codes for CASSLVRTGTRGYTF.

The V gene is TRBV19, the J gene TRBJ2-3; TRBD2 is a possible D gene (7 bases). The CDR3 sequence is 15 residues long. V was cut by 3 bases and J by 6 bases, with 16 bases left in between. The germline CDR1 and CDR2 sequences are LNHDA and SQIVND (reference sequence). CDR3 amino acids: CASSIQRGGADTQYF. The CDR3 region has the DNA TGTGCCAGTAGTATTCAACGAGGGGGGGCGGATACGCAGTATTTT.